A selection of T cell receptor beta chains follows, all from one sample in a study of blood T cell repertoires in COVID-19. Repertoires were generated with immunoSEQ multiplex PCR, while TCRdb's copy carries only in-frame clones and drops some. The sample records 470,000 or so clones, about 90% being singletons. Sequencing was carried out using PBMCs or T cells enriched from blood (not recorded which). These receptors all stem from a young woman with acute COVID-19. Both conserved end residues are part of each CDR3. D genes are given only for firm matches. Clone sizes are given selectively: once, few, many, or a class where the clone is expanded.

>TRBV30|.|.|TRBJ2-5
CAWSVSLGDQETQYF
TGTGCCTGGAGTGTAAGCTTGGGCGACCAAGAGACCCAGTACTTC
>TRBV5-1|TRBD1|.|TRBJ1-1
CASSIDRVEAFF
TGCGCCAGCAGCATAGACAGGGTAGAAGCTTTCTTT
>TRBV4-3|TRBD2|.|TRBJ2-7
CASSQDLSSGSYEQYF
TGCGCCAGCAGCCAAGATCTGTCTAGCGGGTCCTACGAGCAGTACTTC
>TRBV7-8|.|few|TRBJ2-5
CASSFSYRQPQETQYF
TGTGCCAGCAGCTTTTCGTACAGGCAGCCTCAAGAGACCCAGTACTTC
>TRBV5-1|TRBD1|.|TRBJ2-7
CASSLQGTGKVLVNEQYF
TGCGCCAGCAGCTTGCAGGGGACAGGGAAGGTCTTAGTGAACGAGCAGTACTTC
>TRBV27|TRBD1|.|TRBJ2-7
CASSLASGTGVSYEQYF
TGTGCCAGCAGTTTGGCCTCCGGGACAGGGGTATCCTACGAGCAGTACTTC
>TRBV7-2|.|.|TRBJ2-1
CASSLQGNEQFF
TGTGCCAGCAGCTTACAGGGAAATGAGCAGTTCTTC
>TRBV14|TRBD2|.|TRBJ2-5
CASSQVSGGLETQYF
TGTGCCAGCAGCCAAGTCAGCGGGGGGCTAGAGACCCAGTACTTC
>TRBV5-4|.|.|TRBJ1-5
CASSTENQPQHF
TGTGCCAGCAGCACAGAGAATCAGCCCCAGCATTTT
>TRBV27|.|.|TRBJ1-6
CASSFRQANNSPLHF
TGTGCCAGCAGTTTTCGACAGGCCAATAATTCACCCCTCCACTTT
>TRBV5-5|.|.|TRBJ2-7
CASSTNRGALYEQYF
TGTGCCAGCAGCACCAACCGGGGGGCTTTATACGAGCAGTACTTC
>TRBV5-6|.|.|TRBJ1-2
CASSYTYGYTF
TGTGCCAGCAGCTACACCTATGGCTACACCTTC
>TRBV4-2|.|.|TRBJ2-3
CASSQDSVAGRGDTQYF
TGTGCCAGCAGCCAAGATTCTGTGGCGGGGCGGGGAGATACGCAGTATTTT
>TRBV12-5|TRBD2|.|TRBJ2-5
CASGLVRGTQETQYF
TGTGCTAGTGGTTTGGTGCGGGGGACCCAAGAGACCCAGTACTTC